This TCR beta chain was identified in a study of Ad26.COV2.S vaccination and SARS-CoV-2 variants. Study as a whole: Donor was assigned to the Ad26.COV2.S arm of trial COV1001. The vaccine Ad26.COV2.S was put into the muscle once, or twice with 56 days between.

Regarding treatment: 19 received Ad26.COV2.S at low or high dose, single or two shots; about 5 received placebo; per-sample allocation not given. All samples were drawn on day 63, counting from the first vaccine or placebo injection. Within Boston, the person who donated was an adult of 18-55 years. This table comes from immunoSEQ multiplex PCR, and its TCRdb copy is limited to in-frame clones, with some not included. There are some 330,000 clones in the sample; almost 90% occur only once, and 5.5% lies in the top ten. The specimen was peripheral blood, collected in a trial of Ad26.COV2.S vaccine versus placebo. The receptor's source is a person between 18 and 60 years old who received the Ad26.COV2.S COVID-19 vaccine or a placebo.

The CDR3 DNA sequence: TGTGCCAGCTCACCAGGGAGGGTAGAGCAGTTCTTC. This sequence encodes CASSPGRVEQFF. The J gene is TRBJ2-1, the V gene TRBV18; 7 bases line up with TRBD2. The V segment lost 2 bases and the J segment 10 bases; nucleotides outside the gene matches: 2. CDR1 is KGHSH and CDR2 is LQKENI in the germline V gene. The CDR3 has 12 residues. Supplemented by reference TRBV18 and TRBJ2-1, the full variable domain reads NAGVMQNPRHLVRRRGQEARLRCSPMKGHSHVYWYRQLPEEGLKFMVYLQKENIIDESGMPKERFSAEFPKEGPSILRIQQVVRGDSAAYFCASSPGRVEQFFGPGTRLTVL.